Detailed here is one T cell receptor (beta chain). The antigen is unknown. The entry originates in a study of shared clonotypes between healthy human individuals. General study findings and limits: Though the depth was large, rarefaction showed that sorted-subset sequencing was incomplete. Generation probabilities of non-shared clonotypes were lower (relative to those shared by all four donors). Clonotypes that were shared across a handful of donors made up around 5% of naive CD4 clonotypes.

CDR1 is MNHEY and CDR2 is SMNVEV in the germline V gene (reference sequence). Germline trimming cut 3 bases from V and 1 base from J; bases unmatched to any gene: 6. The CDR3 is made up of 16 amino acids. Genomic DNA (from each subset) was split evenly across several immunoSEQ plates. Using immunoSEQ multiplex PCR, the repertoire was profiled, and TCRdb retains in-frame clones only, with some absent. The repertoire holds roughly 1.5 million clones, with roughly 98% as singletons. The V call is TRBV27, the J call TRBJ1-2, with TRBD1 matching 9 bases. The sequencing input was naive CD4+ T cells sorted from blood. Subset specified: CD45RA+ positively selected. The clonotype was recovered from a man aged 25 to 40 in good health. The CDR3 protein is CASSFLQGARNYGYTF. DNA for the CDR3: TGTGCCAGCAGTTTCCTACAGGGGGCGCGTAACTATGGCTACACCTTC.